The clone carrying this TCR beta chain has more than one count but fewer than ten. This entry belongs to a study of T cells in Graves' hyperthyroidism and ophthalmopathy. J was trimmed by 7 bases and V by 3 bases; bases with no gene match: 3. Germline CDR1 SGHRS, CDR2 YFSETQ. CDR3 length: 14 residues. Researchers barred patients who had uncontrolled infection, other autoimmune disease, pregnancy or lactation. Thyroid ultrasound, orbital computed tomography, clinical symptoms, and serum thyroxine and TRAb underpinned diagnoses. The sample, blood from the first hyperthyroidism diagnosis, precedes any ophthalmopathy symptoms. Each 10 ml fresh peripheral blood draw supplied the PBMCs. RNA transcripts provided the source from which TCR beta CDR3 regions were amplified. In the first-round RT-PCR of the TCR CDR3, the HTBI primer set was used. TCRdb re-called the multiplex PCR reads with MiXCR, one entry per CDR3 protein. Seen here are about 130,000 distinct CDR3 sequences, approximately 20% observed once, and the top ten hold 65% to 80%.

The TCR was taken from a woman in her forties or fifties with Graves' hyperthyroidism that later progressed to Graves' ophthalmopathy. Sample: blood. V and J are TRBV5-1 and TRBJ1-6; TRBD1 matches at 8 bases. The DNA for the CDR3 is TGCGCCAGCAGCTGGGGACAGGACAATTCACCCCTCCACTTT. As protein: CASSWGQDNSPLHF.